The source of this TCR beta chain is a study of glioma-infiltrating T cells after dendritic cell vaccination. Study overall: The vaccine used monocyte-derived dendritic cells pulsed overnight with autologous tumor lysate. Three intradermal dendritic cell vaccine injections were given every two weeks.

Germline CDR1 reads MNHNS; CDR2 reads SASEGT. V was trimmed by 6 bases and J by 1 base, leaving 10 bases between them. This CDR3 region has 14 residues. Concerning this clone: Its antigen is not identified.

General study points: Higher pretreatment TIL content predicted longer progression-free time and survival.

Sequencing was performed with immunoSEQ multiplex PCR; in TCRdb, only in-frame clones are kept and a portion is missing. The sample has about 9,200 clones, roughly 77% seen once. Specified time point: after dendritic cell vaccination, including at tumor progression/relapse. Fresh-frozen tumor tissue and more than two years of survival data were available for all. This specimen consisted of blood, obtained after dendritic cell vaccination. The chain has TRBV6-1 and TRBJ1-5, with D tentatively TRBD1 (5 bases). The origin of this receptor is a human donor with glioblastoma. CDR3 in amino acids: CASRPRQSNQPQHF. In nucleotides, the CDR3 is TGTGCCAGCAGACCTAGACAGAGCAATCAGCCCCAGCATTTT.